This TCR beta chain was recorded in a study of cytomegalovirus exposure and HLA in healthy donors (dated by TCRdb to 2016 to 2017). At the level of the whole study: In an earlier analysis of 450 to 750 of the donors, about 270 Gb of sequence data and approximately 100 million unique TCR beta sequences from about 180 million T cells were reported. In a later analysis, previously published TCR beta repertoires from some 640 donors were re-analyzed and high-resolution HLA genotyping was added so that TCR occurrence patterns could be studied. Among roughly 370 genotyped donors of the cohort, an average of about 240,000 unique TCR beta nucleotide sequences were sequenced per donor, around 18% of them non-productive. Around 320 gigabases of sequencing data and 70 million to 85 million unique TCR sequences were included in an early release covering roughly 600 HLA-typed donors. Donor age, sex, ethnicity and CMV serostatus were compiled alongside the repertoire data. In a later genetic analysis, genome-wide SNP genotypes for about three fifths of the roughly 670 donors were used, and that subset was treated as a discovery cohort. Every discovery cohort repertoire had been produced on one sequencing platform. The number of donors typed differed by locus, with about 629-630 for A, B, C, DRB1 and DQB1, around 560 for DQA1, approximately 580 for DPA1, and 450 to 480 for DPB1. Along with the approximately 650-subject first cohort, a separate validation cohort of over a hundred different subjects was used. Rather than using new phenotypic data, the later analysis identified candidate immune exposures from TCR beta sequences and from how often those sequences occurred across donors. To predict cytomegalovirus infection status, the study brought together high-throughput TCR immunosequencing, statistical association of individual TCRs with disease status, and machine learning. Four or five DR-DQ haplotypes were treated as single units for association and clustering because of strong linkage in the cohort. An earlier analysis of around 580 of the donors used high-throughput TCR beta sequencing to judge whether each TCR beta V gene segment behaved as functional or pseudogenic. HLA typing included class I and class II loci at four-digit resolution. Of the approximately 400 genotyped donors, about 80% fell in the genetic ancestry cluster associated with self-reported Caucasian donors. The study was designed to test whether signatures of past pathogen exposure could be identified by cataloging public T cell receptors. The study profiled the T cell repertoires of 500 to 800 subjects by immunosequencing and related them to cytomegalovirus serostatus. The paper as a whole reports these results and caveats: The authors suggested that the approach could potentially be generalized to other disease states and immunological phenotypes. The presence/absence analyses assumed that sequencing depth was roughly uniform across donors, and that assumption may not be true. Because HLA typing was unavailable for some donors at each locus, only the typed subset was used in association tests. A total of 150 to 200 TCR beta chains were listed by the study as associated with cytomegalovirus. While some public TCRs were present in many individuals, most TCR sequences turned up only very rarely across donors. When HLA alleles, especially DR and DQ, strongly co-occurred, TCR associations were difficult to assign to individual alleles. A cluster of highly shared sequence variants was judged likely to be a technical artifact of the sequencing pipeline. A later analysis found that TCR association rates varied across HLA loci, with DRB1 alleles showing the most associated TCRs and HLA-C alleles the fewest. Compared with the roughly 700-donor mean, donors in an Asian-associated ancestry cluster had fewer N-insertions in productive TCRs, according to a later genetic analysis. Only TCR beta chains were sequenced in this cohort, and the absence of alpha or paired-chain data limited detectable features. A further reported finding was that TCR beta sequences accurately predicted the HLA-A and HLA-B alleles for most subjects in the first cohort. In a later analysis, several top co-occurrence clusters were reported to appear linked to parvovirus B19, influenza, CMV and Epstein-Barr virus. Specific HLA alleles were associated with 15,000 to 20,000 TCR beta sequences at a false discovery rate of 0.05 in a later analysis. Immune exposure information for the cohort was limited to CMV serostatus. Linkage disequilibrium might explain the correlated functional status among segregating V segments, but an unknown experimental factor could not be excluded. In a later analysis, HLA-associated TCR beta chains were found to be more clonally expanded and to have lower generation probabilities than equally common non-associated chains. An association between a missense DCLRE1C variant and V-gene and J-gene trimming of TCR beta chains was found in a later genetic analysis and replicated in an independent cohort. In an earlier analysis of 450 to 750 of the donors, most TCR beta V segments appeared in productive rearrangements about 87% or about 30% of the time, broadly matching IMGT annotations. Because counts were too low, some 17 rarely observed V segments, including chromosome 9 orphons, were excluded from the earlier analysis of several hundred of the donors. In vitro tests confirmed that a few of the cytomegalovirus-associated TCR beta chains recognize cytomegalovirus antigens. In a later analysis, most CMV-associated TCR beta chains were found to appear HLA-restricted, with HLA associations seemingly driven largely by CMV exposure. The classifier was reported to diagnose cytomegalovirus status with high specificity and sensitivity in both the original cohort and the validation cohort. Some IMGT-functional V segments, including TRBV6-2 and TRBV6-3, could not be told apart with the 87-base-pair reads, so those segments were excluded.

Library construction relied on the immunoSEQ multiplex PCR assay. For the multiplex PCR, a mixture combining 60 forward primers for TCR Vbeta segments and 13 reverse primers for TCR Jbeta segments was used. A multiplex PCR assay on genomic DNA amplified the CDR3 region of rearranged TCR beta genes. Amplified TCR beta libraries were sequenced as 87-base-pair reads on the Illumina HiSeq System. From the authors' description of their analysis: A later analysis counted tens of millions of unique TCR beta chains across the 666 repertoires, and roughly 9.9 million of these chains were shared by at least two donors. Raw reads were error-corrected and collapsed into unique sequences by a nearest-neighbor algorithm in which closely related sequences were merged to remove PCR and sequencing errors. CDR3 sequences were aligned to IMGT reference sequences to assign V, D and J gene segments. Each retained sequence needed at least a six-nucleotide match to both a V gene segment and a J gene segment. A rearrangement counted as productive if the CDR3 had no stop codons and remained in frame with V and J, and every other rearrangement counted as non-productive. CDR3 was defined according to IMGT convention as the region running from the second conserved V-encoded cysteine to the conserved J-encoded phenylalanine. Sequences without an unambiguous match to a single V gene segment were excluded from the earlier analysis of approximately 600 of the donors. In an earlier analysis of approximately 590 of the donors, V segments were called functional above 56.7% productive rearrangements and were called segregating when the between-donor standard deviation exceeded 5%. A statistical classification framework was built for diagnosing cytomegalovirus status from the catalog of TCR beta chain sequences. In a later analysis, TCR nucleotide sequences were compared against IMGT/GENE-DB human TR gene sequences so that V and J genes could be assigned. The TCRdist pipeline was used in a later analysis to assign CDR3 sequences and most-parsimonious VDJ recombination scenarios. In a later analysis, each TCR beta chain was defined by its CDR3 amino acid sequence together with its V-gene family, and reads without a unique V-gene family were excluded. As a way to deal with suspected cross-contamination and a sequencing artifact, a later analysis dropped 500 to 700 nucleotide sequences that were highly shared and had low generation probability. In a later analysis, a clonal expansion index was calculated for each public chain from normalized within-repertoire ranks of inferred template counts. A later analysis computed generation probabilities with a VDJ recombination model fitted to out-of-frame rearrangements, and checked the results against IGoR. In a later analysis, TCR-TCR, TCR-HLA and TCR-CMV co-occurrence was scored with hypergeometric tests, and a repertoire-size bias correction was applied to TCR pairs. In a later analysis, false discovery rates were estimated by permuting HLA or CMV assignments 20 times. A later analysis grouped co-occurring TCRs with DBSCAN, adding TCRdist sequence similarity when clustering within HLA-allele-positive subsets. For co-occurrence clustering, repertoires with fewer than 30,000 or more than 120,000 public chains were excluded, along with a handful of repertoires with anomalous nucleotide sharing. The immuneACCESS repertoire file appears here via TCRdb, limited to in-frame rearrangements. These files lack a portion of the clones; in checked studies, under half of the deficit traces to unresolved V genes, and the cause of the others is not known. V and J calls plus clone size are reproduced from that table; the DNA served to infer D and trimming. Within this sample are some 160,000 clones, with 84% of them counted one time only. The top ten constitute 5% to 7.5% of the sample.

Including the terminal cysteine and phenylalanine, the CDR3 comprises 16 residues. Left in the record is the CDR3 DNA by itself, 48 bases read in frame from the first base. V lost 3 bases and J lost 10 bases, and the count of bases not matched to a germline gene is 18. Looking up the germline V gene (reference sequence) yields CDR1 SGHKS and CDR2 YYEKEE. For this clone: What this receptor recognizes is not known. It has no much larger one-base neighbor in the sample; base qualities were not kept.

The cohort comprised around 690 healthy bone marrow donors. At the time of sampling, all cohort members were nominally healthy, though unrecorded immune exposures were likely present. The donor tested CMV seropositive and was one of the 289 seropositive cohort members. A peripheral blood sample was collected from each donor, and TCR beta sequencing was performed on peripheral blood mononuclear cells. Genomic DNA extraction from the blood cell samples was performed with the Qiagen DNeasy Blood Extraction Kit. The sequencing input was PBMCs. The TCR comes from a man between 45 and 60 years old in good health and CMV-seropositive. The sequence is built from TRBV5-5 and TRBJ2-5, with TRBD1 identical over 7 junction bases. The CDR3 has the sequence CASSSYMTGFPNDQYF. The DNA sequence reads TGTGCCAGCAGCTCCTACATGACAGGGTTCCCAAATGACCAGTACTTC.